This is a list of T cell receptor beta chains from one sample in a study of T cell changes during pregnancy in multiple sclerosis. Clones were read by immunoSEQ multiplex PCR, and TCRdb kept only the in-frame ones, dropping some. The data show 90,000 or so clones, approximately 92% seen once. Sequencing used peripheral blood, obtained in the first trimester of pregnancy. These receptor sequences come from a female donor with multiple sclerosis, enrolled in a pregnancy study. Each CDR3 is given without its conserved first and last residue. The order of the fields is J gene, V gene, D gene, clone size, CDR3 protein. D genes are given only for firm matches. Some rows have no size entry. The others give once, few or many, or a class for an expanded clone.

j_gene: TRBJ2-5; v_gene: TRBV30; d_gene: -; abundance: -; CDR3aa: AWSGPRGTQY
j_gene: TRBJ2-5; v_gene: TRBV5-1; d_gene: TRBD2; abundance: -; CDR3aa: ASSLSSGQETQY
j_gene: TRBJ1-5; v_gene: TRBV7-9; d_gene: -; abundance: once; CDR3aa: ASSPTTGSNQPQH
j_gene: TRBJ1-5; v_gene: TRBV6-6; d_gene: TRBD1; abundance: -; CDR3aa: ASRDPGGSNQPQH
j_gene: TRBJ1-1; v_gene: TRBV7-9; d_gene: -; abundance: -; CDR3aa: ASSLNRENTEAF
j_gene: TRBJ2-3; v_gene: TRBV5-1; d_gene: -; abundance: -; CDR3aa: ASSLAGDTQY
j_gene: TRBJ2-1; v_gene: TRBV5-4; d_gene: -; abundance: -; CDR3aa: ASRSSYNEQF
j_gene: TRBJ2-3; v_gene: TRBV15; d_gene: TRBD2; abundance: -; CDR3aa: ATGGGREGTDTQY
j_gene: TRBJ2-5; v_gene: TRBV7-7; d_gene: -; abundance: -; CDR3aa: ASSLEGRGALETQY
j_gene: TRBJ2-2; v_gene: TRBV30; d_gene: TRBD1; abundance: once; CDR3aa: AWSVLILGRGHSGELF
j_gene: TRBJ2-4; v_gene: TRBV2; d_gene: TRBD1; abundance: -; CDR3aa: ASNLHPGQGDIQY
j_gene: TRBJ1-5; v_gene: TRBV30; d_gene: -; abundance: -; CDR3aa: ASGQSVQPQH
j_gene: TRBJ1-2; v_gene: TRBV27; d_gene: TRBD1; abundance: -; CDR3aa: ASSSGGNGYT
j_gene: TRBJ1-1; v_gene: TRBV27; d_gene: -; abundance: -; CDR3aa: ASSSGVNTEAF
j_gene: TRBJ1-3; v_gene: TRBV30; d_gene: -; abundance: -; CDR3aa: AWSVLQGNTIY
j_gene: TRBJ2-3; v_gene: TRBV19; d_gene: TRBD1; abundance: -; CDR3aa: ASSRTGTGGPDTQY
j_gene: TRBJ2-7; v_gene: TRBV7-2; d_gene: -; abundance: -; CDR3aa: ASSLAPGNYEQY
j_gene: TRBJ1-2; v_gene: TRBV7-6; d_gene: TRBD1; abundance: -; CDR3aa: ASTNEGASGYT
j_gene: TRBJ2-1; v_gene: TRBV14; d_gene: -; abundance: -; CDR3aa: ASSQDAVGYRVVEQF
j_gene: TRBJ2-7; v_gene: TRBV5-1; d_gene: TRBD1; abundance: -; CDR3aa: ASSKGTGVEQY
j_gene: TRBJ2-3; v_gene: TRBV6-4; d_gene: TRBD1; abundance: few; CDR3aa: ASRTGAGSTDTQY
j_gene: TRBJ2-3; v_gene: TRBV4-1; d_gene: TRBD1; abundance: -; CDR3aa: ASSPLVGQGLVTQY